One sample yielded the 3 T cell receptor beta chains listed below, sequenced in a study of early T cells in non-severe SARS-CoV-2 infection. Each CDR3 protein is one row after TCRdb ran MiXCR on the 5' RACE reads. The table includes about 80,000 distinct CDR3 sequences, around 10% detected once. Sequenced material: whole blood. These receptors came from an adult who was a healthcare worker with PCR-confirmed SARS-CoV-2 infection or an uninfected control (not recorded which).

This chain joins TRBV30 and TRBJ1-2; no firm D call. The V end lost 1 base, the J end lost 5 bases, and 8 bases lay between the germline ends. The CDR3 is made up of 12 amino acids. From germline, CDR1 is GTSNPN and CDR2 SVGIG (reference sequence). The CDR3: CAWSGNSYGYTF. CDR3 nucleotide sequence: TGTGCCTGGAGTGGAAACTCATATGGCTACACCTTC.

The chain is built from TRBV5-1 and TRBJ1-6; the match to TRBD1 covers 11 bases. Losses at the gene ends were 0 bases for V and 7 bases for J; bases not matched to a gene: 3. Germline V lookup: CDR1 SGHRS, CDR2 YFSETQ. The CDR3 loop spans 16 amino acids. The CDR3 DNA reads TGCGCCAGCAGCTTGGACGGACAGGGGGCAAATTCACCCCTCCACTTT. It specifies CASSLDGQGANSPLHF.

This clonotype was counted between two and nine times. The chain uses TRBV6-6 and TRBJ2-5, with a tentative D call TRBD2 (7 bases). Trimming took off 0 bases at V and 4 bases at J, with 12 bases between the two ends. The germline CDR1 and CDR2 sequences are MNHNY and SVGAGI (reference sequence). The CDR3 extends over 15 amino acids. This CDR3 is CASSYSRGRGETQYF. DNA of the CDR3: TGTGCCAGCAGTTACTCGAGGGGGAGGGGAGAGACCCAGTACTTC.